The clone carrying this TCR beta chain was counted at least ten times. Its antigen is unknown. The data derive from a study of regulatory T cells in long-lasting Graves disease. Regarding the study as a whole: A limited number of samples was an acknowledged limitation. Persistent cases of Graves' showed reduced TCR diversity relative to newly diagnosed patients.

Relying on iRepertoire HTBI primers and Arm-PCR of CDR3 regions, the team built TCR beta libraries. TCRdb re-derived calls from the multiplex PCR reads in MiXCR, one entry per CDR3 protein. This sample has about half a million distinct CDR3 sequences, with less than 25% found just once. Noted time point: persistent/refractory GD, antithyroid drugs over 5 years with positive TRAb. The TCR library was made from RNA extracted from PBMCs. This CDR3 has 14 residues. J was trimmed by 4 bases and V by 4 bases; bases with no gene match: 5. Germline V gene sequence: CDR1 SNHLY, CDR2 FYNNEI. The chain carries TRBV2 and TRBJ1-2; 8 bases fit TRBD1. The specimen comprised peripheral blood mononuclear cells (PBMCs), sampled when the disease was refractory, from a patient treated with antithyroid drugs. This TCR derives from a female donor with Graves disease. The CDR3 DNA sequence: TGTGCCAGCAGTGGGCCAGGGGGCTTCTATGGCTACACCTTC. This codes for CASSGPGGFYGYTF.